This T cell receptor (beta chain) stems from a study of shared clonotypes between healthy human individuals. The sorted-subset replicate PCRs were given about 210 ng DNA, which is about 30,000 T cell genomes. Sequenced by immunoSEQ multiplex PCR; TCRdb stores in-frame clones only, minus some. The repertoire has about 680,000 clones, 92% of them found once; the top ten carry 24%. Terminally differentiated effector memory CD45RA+ cells were excluded from the naive CD8 cells, which were CD45RO-negative and positively selected for CCR7. Study results and caveats: Naive CD4 clonotypes overlapped across a few donors at around 4.7%. An effect of sequencing depth on clonotype sharing among donors was expected. Non-shared clonotypes had lower generation probabilities than those shared by all four donors.

Concerning this clone: Antigen specificity is unknown.

This TCR came from a man aged 25-40 years in good health. Sequences were obtained from naive CD8+ T cells sorted from blood.

The DNA for the CDR3 is TGTGCCAGCAGTTTCCCCACGTATTCAAGGGATACCTACGAGCAGTACTTC. Its protein is CASSFPTYSRDTYEQYF. The rearrangement links TRBV28 to TRBJ2-7; the D is unclear. CDR1 and CDR2 from the germline V gene are MDHEN and SYDVKM. The length of the CDR3 is 17 residues. V shed 3 bases and J shed 2 bases, with 20 bases lying between them.